Listed here is a single T cell receptor beta chain. What it binds is not known. The data were taken from a study of cytomegalovirus exposure and HLA in healthy donors. Primers included in the PCR were 60 Vbeta and 13 Jbeta primers. Sequencing used immunoSEQ multiplex PCR; TCRdb keeps in-frame clones, though not all of them. The sample records roughly 200,000 clones, about 81% being singletons. The study's findings and limits: The majority of CMV-associated TCR beta chains were reported as apparently HLA-restricted in a later analysis. Cytomegalovirus-associated status was assigned to 164 TCR beta chains.

With 3 bases clipped from V and 1 base from J, the junction kept 6 bases outside the gene matches. The CDR3 is 15 residues long. Germline CDR1 reads SGDLS; CDR2 reads YYNGEE. This TCR came from a woman aged 40 to 50 in good health and CMV-seronegative. The chain uses TRBV9 and TRBJ1-1; 7 positions agree with TRBD1. Sequenced: PBMCs. The CDR3, as DNA: TGTGCCAGCAGCGCAACAGGGGACCGGAACACTGAAGCTTTCTTT. Its translation: CASSATGDRNTEAFF.